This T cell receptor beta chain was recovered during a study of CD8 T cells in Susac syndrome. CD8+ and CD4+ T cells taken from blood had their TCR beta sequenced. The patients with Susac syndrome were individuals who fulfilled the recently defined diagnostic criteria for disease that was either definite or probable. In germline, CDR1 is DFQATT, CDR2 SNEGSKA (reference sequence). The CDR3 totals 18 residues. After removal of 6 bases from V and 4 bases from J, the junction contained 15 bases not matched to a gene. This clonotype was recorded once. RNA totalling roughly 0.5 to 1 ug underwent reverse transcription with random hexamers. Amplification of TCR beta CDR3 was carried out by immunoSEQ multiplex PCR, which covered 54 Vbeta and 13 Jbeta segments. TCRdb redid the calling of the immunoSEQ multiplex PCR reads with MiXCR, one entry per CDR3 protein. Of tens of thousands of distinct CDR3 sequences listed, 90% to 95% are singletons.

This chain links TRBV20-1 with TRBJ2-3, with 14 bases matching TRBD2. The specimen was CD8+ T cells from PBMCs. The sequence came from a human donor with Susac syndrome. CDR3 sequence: CSAHHGLAGGGSSDTQYF. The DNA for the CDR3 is TGCAGTGCCCACCACGGACTAGCGGGGGGAGGAAGCTCAGATACGCAGTATTTT.